This record looks at one TCR beta chain sequence and its context. The CDR3 ends on some other residue instead of the conserved phenylalanine or tryptophan, so this is likely a read error. It is unclear where the CDR3 begins or ends on the DNA, so no DNA is shown, and the CDR3 is as TCRdb lists it. This sample stems from a study of CD8+CD57+ T cells in acquired aplastic anemia. In the study overall: When averaged, DNA from sorted CD4+ and CD8+ cells came to approximately 3 ug.

Profiling that covered TCR beta VDJ and CDR3 relied on genomic DNA as its template. One entry per CDR3 protein, called by TCRdb with MiXCR from the reads. The sample lists approximately 380,000 distinct CDR3 sequences, about 70% occurring once. Germline CDR1 is LNHDA and CDR2 is SQIVND (reference sequence). The CDR3 length equals 14 residues, ends included. The chain is built from TRBV19 and TRBJ1-1. This TCR was recovered from a human donor in good health, serving as a control. The sample taken for sequencing was sorted CD4+, CD8+, or CD8+CD57+ T cells (not recorded which) from PBMCs. The chain's CDR3 is CASSTGGVNSAYVQ.